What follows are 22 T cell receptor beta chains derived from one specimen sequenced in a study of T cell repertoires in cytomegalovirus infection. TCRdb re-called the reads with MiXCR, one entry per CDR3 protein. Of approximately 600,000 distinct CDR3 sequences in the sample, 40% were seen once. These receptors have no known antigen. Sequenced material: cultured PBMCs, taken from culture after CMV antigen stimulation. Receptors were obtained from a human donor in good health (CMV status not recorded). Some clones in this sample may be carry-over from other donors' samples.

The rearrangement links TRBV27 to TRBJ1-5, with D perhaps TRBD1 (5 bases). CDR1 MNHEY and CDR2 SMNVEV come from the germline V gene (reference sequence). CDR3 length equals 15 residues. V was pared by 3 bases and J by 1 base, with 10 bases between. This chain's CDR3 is CASSFGGGSNQPQHF. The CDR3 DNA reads TGTGCCAGCAGTTTCGGGGGTGGGAGCAATCAGCCCCAGCATTTT.

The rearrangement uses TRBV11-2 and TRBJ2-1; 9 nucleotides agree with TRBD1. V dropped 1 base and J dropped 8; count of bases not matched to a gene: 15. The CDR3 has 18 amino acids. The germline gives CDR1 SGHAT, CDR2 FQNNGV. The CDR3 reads CASSLGIGTGTGFYEQFF. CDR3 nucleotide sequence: TGTGCCAGCAGCTTAGGAATTGGGACCGGGACAGGGTTTTATGAGCAGTTCTTC.

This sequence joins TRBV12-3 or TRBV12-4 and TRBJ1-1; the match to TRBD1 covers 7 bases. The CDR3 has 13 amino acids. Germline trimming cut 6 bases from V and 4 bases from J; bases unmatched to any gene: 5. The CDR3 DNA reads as TGTGCCAGCAGACAGACAGGGCGCACTGAAGCTTTCTTT. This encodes CASRQTGRTEAFF.

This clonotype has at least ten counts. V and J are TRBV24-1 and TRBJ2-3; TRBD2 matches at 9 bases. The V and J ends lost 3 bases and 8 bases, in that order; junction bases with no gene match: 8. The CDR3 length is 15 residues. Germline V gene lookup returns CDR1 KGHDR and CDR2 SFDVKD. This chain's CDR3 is CATSDPKRGALTQYF. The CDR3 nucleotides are TGTGCCACCAGTGATCCAAAGCGGGGGGCCCTTACGCAGTATTTT.

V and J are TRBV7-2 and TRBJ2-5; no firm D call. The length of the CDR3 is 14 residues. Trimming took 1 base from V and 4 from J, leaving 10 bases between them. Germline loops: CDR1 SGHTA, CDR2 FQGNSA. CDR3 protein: CASSLGFGIETQYF. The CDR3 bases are TGTGCCAGCAGCTTAGGATTCGGCATAGAGACCCAGTACTTC. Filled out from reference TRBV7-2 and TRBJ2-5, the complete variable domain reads GAGVSQSPSNKVTEKGKDVELRCDPISGHTALYWYRQSLGQGLEFLIYFQGNSAPDKSGLPSDRFSAERTGGSVSTLTIQRTQQEDSAVYLCASSLGFGIETQYFGPGTRLLVL.

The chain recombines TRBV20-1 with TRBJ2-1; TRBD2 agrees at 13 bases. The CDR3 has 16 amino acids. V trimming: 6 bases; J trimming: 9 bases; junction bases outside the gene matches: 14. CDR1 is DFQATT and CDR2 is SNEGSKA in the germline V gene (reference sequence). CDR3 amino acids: CSAPLGTSGIGSEQFF. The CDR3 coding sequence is TGCAGTGCACCCCTGGGGACTAGCGGGATAGGCAGTGAGCAGTTCTTC.

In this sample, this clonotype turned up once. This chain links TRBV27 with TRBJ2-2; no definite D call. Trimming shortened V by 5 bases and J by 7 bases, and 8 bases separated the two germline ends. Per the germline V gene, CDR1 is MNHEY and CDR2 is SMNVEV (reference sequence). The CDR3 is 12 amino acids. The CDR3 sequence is CASSNRIGELFF. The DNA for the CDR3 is TGTGCCAGCAGTAATAGGATCGGGGAGCTGTTTTTT.

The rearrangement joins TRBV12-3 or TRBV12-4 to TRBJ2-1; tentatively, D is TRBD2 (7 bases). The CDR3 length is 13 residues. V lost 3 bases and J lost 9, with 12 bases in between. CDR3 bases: TGTGCCAGCAGTTTGGGGGCGGGGGTTGAGCAGTTCTTC. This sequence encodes CASSLGAGVEQFF.

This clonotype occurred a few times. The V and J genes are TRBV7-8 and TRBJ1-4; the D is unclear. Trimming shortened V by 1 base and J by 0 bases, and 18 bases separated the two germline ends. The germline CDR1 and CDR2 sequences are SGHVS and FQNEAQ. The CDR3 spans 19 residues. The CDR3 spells CASSLDWSVWDATNEKLFF. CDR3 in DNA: TGTGCCAGCAGCTTAGATTGGTCAGTTTGGGATGCAACTAATGAAAAACTGTTTTTT.

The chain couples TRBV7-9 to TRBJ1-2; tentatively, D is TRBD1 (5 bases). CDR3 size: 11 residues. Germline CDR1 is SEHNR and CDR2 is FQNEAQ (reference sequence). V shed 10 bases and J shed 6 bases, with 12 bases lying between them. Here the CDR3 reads CAMGGVDGYTF. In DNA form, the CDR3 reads TGTGCCATGGGGGGGGTCGATGGCTACACCTTC.

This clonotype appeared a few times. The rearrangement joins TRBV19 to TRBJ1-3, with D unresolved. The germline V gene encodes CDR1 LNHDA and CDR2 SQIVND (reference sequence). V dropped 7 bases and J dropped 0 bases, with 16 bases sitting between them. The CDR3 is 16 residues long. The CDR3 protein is CASTETGINSGNTIYF. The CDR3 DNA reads TGTGCCAGTACCGAGACGGGGATTAACTCTGGAAACACCATATATTTT.

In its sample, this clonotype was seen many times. The CDR3 region is CASSFMGDAEAFF. In DNA form, the CDR3 reads TGTGCCAGCAGTTTCATGGGGGACGCTGAAGCTTTCTTT. This chain connects TRBV28 to TRBJ1-1; tentative D call: TRBD1 (5 bases). Germline CDR1 and CDR2: MDHEN and SYDVKM. Trimming took off 3 bases at V and 6 bases at J, with 11 bases between the two ends. The CDR3 consists of 13 residues.

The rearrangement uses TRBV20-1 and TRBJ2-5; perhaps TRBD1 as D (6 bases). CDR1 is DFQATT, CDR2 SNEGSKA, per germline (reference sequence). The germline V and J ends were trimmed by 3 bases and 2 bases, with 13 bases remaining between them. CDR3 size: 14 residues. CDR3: CSASRGRNQETQYF. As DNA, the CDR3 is TGCAGTGCTAGCAGGGGCCGGAATCAAGAGACCCAGTACTTC.

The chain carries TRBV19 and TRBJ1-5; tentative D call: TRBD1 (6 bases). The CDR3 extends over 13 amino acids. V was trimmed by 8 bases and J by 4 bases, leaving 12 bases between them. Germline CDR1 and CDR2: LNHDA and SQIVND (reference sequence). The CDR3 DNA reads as TGTGCCAGTTTAGGGCAGGGGAATCAGCCCCAGCATTTT. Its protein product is CASLGQGNQPQHF.

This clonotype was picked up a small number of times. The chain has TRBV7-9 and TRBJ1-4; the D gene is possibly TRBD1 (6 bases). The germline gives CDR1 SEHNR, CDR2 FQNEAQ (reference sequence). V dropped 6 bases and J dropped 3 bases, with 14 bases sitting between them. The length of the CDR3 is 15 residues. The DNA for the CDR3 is TGTGCCAGCAGTAGTACGGACAGTCCTAATGAAAAACTGTTTTTT. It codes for CASSSTDSPNEKLFF.

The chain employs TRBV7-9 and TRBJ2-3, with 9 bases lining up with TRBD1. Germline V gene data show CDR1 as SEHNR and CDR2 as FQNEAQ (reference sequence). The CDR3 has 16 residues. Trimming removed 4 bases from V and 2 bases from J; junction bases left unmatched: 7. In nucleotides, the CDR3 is TGTGCCAGCAGCTCATTCCGGGACAGGGACACAGATACGCAGTATTTT. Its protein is CASSSFRDRDTDTQYF.

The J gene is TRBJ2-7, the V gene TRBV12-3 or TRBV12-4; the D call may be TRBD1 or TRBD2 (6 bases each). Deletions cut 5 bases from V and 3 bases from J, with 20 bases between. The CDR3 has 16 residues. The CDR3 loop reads CASSPQRGGMDYEQYF. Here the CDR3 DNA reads TGTGCCAGCAGTCCCCAGAGAGGGGGGATGGACTACGAGCAGTACTTC.

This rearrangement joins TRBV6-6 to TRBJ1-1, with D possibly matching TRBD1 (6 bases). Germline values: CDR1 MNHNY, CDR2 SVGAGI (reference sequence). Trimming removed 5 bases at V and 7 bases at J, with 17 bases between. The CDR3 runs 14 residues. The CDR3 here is CASSTPFPRGEAFF. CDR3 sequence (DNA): TGTGCCAGCAGTACCCCATTTCCCAGGGGTGAAGCTTTCTTT.

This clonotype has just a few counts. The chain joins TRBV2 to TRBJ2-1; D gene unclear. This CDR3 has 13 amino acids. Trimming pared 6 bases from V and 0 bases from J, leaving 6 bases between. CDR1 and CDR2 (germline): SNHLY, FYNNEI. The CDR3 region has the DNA TGTGCCAGCAGGGGTAGCTCCTACAATGAGCAGTTCTTC. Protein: CASRGSSYNEQFF.

DNA for the CDR3: TGTGCCAGCAGTTACTCCCGGGACTCTGGAAACACCATATATTTT. Translation: CASSYSRDSGNTIYF. The V call is TRBV6-6, the J call TRBJ1-3; D uncertain. V gave up 0 bases and J gave up 0 bases, with 6 bases separating them. The CDR3 spans 15 residues. In germline, CDR1 is MNHNY, CDR2 SVGAGI (reference sequence).

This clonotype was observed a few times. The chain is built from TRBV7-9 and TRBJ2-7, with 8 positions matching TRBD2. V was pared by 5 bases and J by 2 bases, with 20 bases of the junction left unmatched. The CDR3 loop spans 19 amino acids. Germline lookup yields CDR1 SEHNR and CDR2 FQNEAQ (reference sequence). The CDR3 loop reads CASSKETSEAGVPPYEQYF. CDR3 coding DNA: TGTGCCAGCAGCAAAGAAACTAGCGAAGCGGGAGTTCCCCCCTACGAGCAGTACTTC.

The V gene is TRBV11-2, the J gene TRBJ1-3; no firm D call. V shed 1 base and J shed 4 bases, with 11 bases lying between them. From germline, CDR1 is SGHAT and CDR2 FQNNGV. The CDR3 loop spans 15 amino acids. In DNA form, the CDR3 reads TGTGCCAGCAGCTTAGTTACGGTCGGCGGAAACACCATATATTTT. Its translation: CASSLVTVGGNTIYF.